Each of the 16 T cell receptor beta chains below was sequenced from the same sample in a study of early T cells in non-severe SARS-CoV-2 infection. TCRdb reprocessed the 5' RACE reads with MiXCR, giving one entry per CDR3 protein. The sample consists of tens of thousands of distinct CDR3 sequences, around 15% of them appearing once. The sequencing sample was made of whole blood. The source is an adult who was a healthcare worker with PCR-confirmed SARS-CoV-2 infection or an uninfected control (not recorded which).

This sequence joins TRBV7-3 and TRBJ2-3, with TRBD1 identical over 10 bases. The germline gives CDR1 SGHTA, CDR2 FQGTGA. The CDR3 extends over 14 amino acids. The V and J ends lost 5 bases and 4 bases, in that order; junction bases with no gene match: 3. This chain's CDR3 is CASSPGTGADTQYF. The DNA of the CDR3 is TGTGCCAGCAGCCCCGGGACAGGGGCAGATACGCAGTATTTT.

CDR3 sequence reads: CASSVVEYYGYTF. The CDR3 nucleotides are TGTGCCAGCAGCGTAGTGGAGTACTATGGCTACACCTTC. The rearrangement uses TRBV9 and TRBJ1-2; D unresolved. Trimming took off 0 bases at V and 3 bases at J, with 6 bases between the two ends. The length of the CDR3 is 13 residues. Germline CDR1 and CDR2: SGDLS and YYNGEE.

This clonotype was seen ten or more times. The chain uses TRBV11-2 and TRBJ2-2; no clear D gene. Germline V lookup: CDR1 SGHAT, CDR2 FQNNGV. The CDR3 loop spans 12 amino acids. The V and J ends lost 6 bases and 6 bases respectively, with 8 bases between them. The CDR3 DNA follows: TGTGCCAGCAGATTCCAAGCCGGGGAGCTGTTTTTT. Translated: CASRFQAGELFF.

This CDR3 reads CASSDSWGASYNEQFF. The CDR3 DNA sequence: TGTGCCAGCAGTGACTCTTGGGGCGCCTCCTACAATGAGCAGTTCTTC. V and J are TRBV6-4 and TRBJ2-1; maybe TRBD1 (5 bases). Germline V gene sequence: CDR1 MRHNA, CDR2 SNTAGT. The ends were cut back, 0 bases at V and 0 bases at J, with 9 bases in the middle. CDR3 length: 16 amino acids.

A few counts support this clonotype. The rearrangement links TRBV9 to TRBJ2-3; TRBD2 matches at 9 bases. The J segment lost 10 bases and the V segment lost 0 bases, leaving 6 bases of the junction unmatched. This CDR3 comprises 14 residues. Germline CDR1 reads SGDLS; CDR2 reads YYNGEE. Written as DNA, the CDR3 is TGTGCCAGCAGCGTAGGGGGACTAGCAGTAGCGCAGTATTTT. It encodes CASSVGGLAVAQYF.

The CDR3 reads CASSSPGTKNIQYF. The CDR3 DNA sequence: TGTGCCAGCAGCTCGCCGGGGACGAAGAACATTCAGTACTTC. The chain has TRBV7-9 and TRBJ2-4; D could derive from TRBD1 or TRBD2 (5 bases each). Trimming stripped 4 bases from V and 7 bases from J, with 14 bases between. The CDR3 totals 14 residues. The germline CDR1 and CDR2 sequences are SEHNR and FQNEAQ (reference sequence).

This clonotype has a handful of counts. This chain joins TRBV5-4 and TRBJ1-2; D is possibly TRBD1 (5 bases). The germline V and J ends were trimmed by 6 bases and 8 bases, with 17 bases remaining between them. CDR1 and CDR2 (germline): SGHNT, YYREEE (reference sequence). The CDR3 extends over 13 amino acids. The CDR3 here is CASTPGGAEGYTF. Written as DNA, the CDR3 is TGTGCCAGCACCCCCGGGGGAGCGGAAGGCTACACCTTC.

The chain is built from TRBV10-3 and TRBJ1-6, with TRBD1 as a possible D gene (6 bases). Trimming shortened V by 4 bases and J by 7 bases, and 8 bases separated the two germline ends. The germline V gene encodes CDR1 ENHRY and CDR2 SYGVKD. This CDR3 is built from 13 residues. CDR3 residues: CAISAGANSPLHF. In nucleotides, the CDR3 is TGTGCCATCAGTGCGGGGGCGAATTCACCCCTCCACTTT.

This clonotype showed up many times. This chain joins TRBV7-3 and TRBJ2-2, with D perhaps matching TRBD1 or TRBD2 (5 bases each). The CDR3 totals 14 residues. V gave up 5 bases and J gave up 4 bases, with 11 bases separating them. The germline gives CDR1 SGHTA, CDR2 FQGTGA. CDR3 nucleotides: TGTGCCAGCAGCCTCTCCGGGGCCACCGGGGAGCTGTTTTTT. Protein: CASSLSGATGELFF.

This clonotype was counted only a few times. The gene calls are TRBV29-1 and TRBJ1-2; TRBD1 aligns across 7 bases. V gave up 7 bases and J gave up 8 bases; unmatched junction bases: 13. This CDR3 region has 13 residues. Germline V lookup: CDR1 SQVTM, CDR2 ANQGSEA. CDR3 sequence reads: CSGSMTGLAGYTF. Written as DNA, the CDR3 is TGCAGCGGATCAATGACAGGGCTGGCGGGCTACACCTTC.

This clonotype was seen at least ten times. The gene calls are TRBV5-6 and TRBJ2-7; 11 bases fit TRBD1. J gave up 3 bases and V 2 bases, and 4 bases lay outside the gene matches. This CDR3 has 15 amino acids. Germline V CDR1 and CDR2: SGHDT, YYEEEE. This CDR3 is CASSFSGTGGYEQYF. The CDR3 region has the DNA TGTGCCAGCAGCTTTTCCGGGACAGGGGGCTACGAGCAGTACTTC.

There are a few counts of this clonotype. The chain combines TRBV29-1 with TRBJ2-7; TRBD1 matches 9 bases. There are 15 residues in the CDR3. CDR1 is SQVTM, CDR2 ANQGSEA, per germline. The trim removed 1 base at V and 2 bases at J, leaving 6 bases unmatched. CDR3 region: CSVEVHRDRAYEQYF. The CDR3 DNA follows: TGCAGCGTTGAAGTCCACCGGGACAGGGCCTACGAGCAGTACTTC.

V gene TRBV3-1 combines with J gene TRBJ2-7, with TRBD1 identical over 10 bases. V dropped 5 bases and J dropped 3; count of bases not matched to a gene: 7. The CDR3 has 15 amino acids. Per germline, CDR1 LGHDT and CDR2 YNNKEL (reference sequence). CDR3 DNA sequence: TGTGCCAGCAGCAACCTCGGGACAGGGGTCTACGAGCAGTACTTC. It is translated as CASSNLGTGVYEQYF.

This clonotype was seen repeatedly, ten times or more. Here the CDR3 reads CASSSDRGYTGELFF. CDR3 DNA sequence: TGTGCCAGCAGCTCGGACAGGGGTTACACCGGGGAGCTGTTTTTT. This chain uses TRBV11-3 with TRBJ2-2, with 9 bases lining up with TRBD1. V lost 4 bases, J lost 3 bases, and 3 bases stayed unmatched. The CDR3 spans 15 residues. Germline CDR1 and CDR2: SGHNT and YENEEA.

The chain is built from TRBV27 and TRBJ2-7; 7 nucleotides agree with TRBD1. Unmatched junction bases numbered 1, after V lost 5 bases and J lost 0 bases. The CDR3 spans 13 residues. Germline CDR1 reads MNHEY; CDR2 reads SMNVEV (reference sequence). The CDR3 loop is CASSRDSSYEQYF. DNA of the CDR3: TGTGCCAGCAGTCGGGACAGCTCCTACGAGCAGTACTTC.

This sequence joins TRBV19 and TRBJ2-1, with TRBD2 identical over 11 bases. Germline V CDR1 and CDR2: LNHDA, SQIVND (reference sequence). The CDR3 totals 15 residues. V lost 6 bases to trimming and J lost 3 bases; unmatched junction nucleotides: 4. CDR3 nucleotide sequence: TGTGCCAGTAGCACGACTAGCGGGAACTACAATGAGCAGTTCTTC. Translation: CASSTTSGNYNEQFF.